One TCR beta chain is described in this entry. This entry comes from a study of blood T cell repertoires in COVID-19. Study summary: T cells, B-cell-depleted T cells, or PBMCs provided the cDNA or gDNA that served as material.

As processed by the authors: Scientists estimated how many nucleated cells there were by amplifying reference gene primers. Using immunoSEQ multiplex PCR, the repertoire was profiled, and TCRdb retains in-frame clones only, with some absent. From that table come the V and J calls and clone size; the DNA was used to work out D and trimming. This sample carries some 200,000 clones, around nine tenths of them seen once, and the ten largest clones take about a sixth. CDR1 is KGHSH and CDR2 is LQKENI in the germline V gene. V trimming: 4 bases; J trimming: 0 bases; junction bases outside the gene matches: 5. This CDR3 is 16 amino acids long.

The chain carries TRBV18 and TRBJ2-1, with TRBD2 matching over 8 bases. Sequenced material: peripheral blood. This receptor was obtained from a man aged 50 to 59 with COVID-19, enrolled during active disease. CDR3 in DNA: TGTGCCAGCTCACAGCTTAGCGGGACCTCCTACAATGAGCAGTTCTTC. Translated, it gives CASSQLSGTSYNEQFF.